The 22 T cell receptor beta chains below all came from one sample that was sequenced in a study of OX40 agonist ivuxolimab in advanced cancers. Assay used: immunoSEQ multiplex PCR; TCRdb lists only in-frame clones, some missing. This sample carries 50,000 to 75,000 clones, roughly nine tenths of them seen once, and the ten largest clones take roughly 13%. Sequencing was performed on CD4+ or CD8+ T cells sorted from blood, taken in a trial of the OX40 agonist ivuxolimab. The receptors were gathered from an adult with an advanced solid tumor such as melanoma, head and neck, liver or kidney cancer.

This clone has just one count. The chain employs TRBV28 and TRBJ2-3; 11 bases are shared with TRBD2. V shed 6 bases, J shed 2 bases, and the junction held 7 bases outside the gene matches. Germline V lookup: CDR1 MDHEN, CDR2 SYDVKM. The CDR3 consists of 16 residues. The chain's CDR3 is CASSLLLAGDTDTQYF. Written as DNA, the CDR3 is TGTGCCAGCAGCCTATTACTAGCGGGAGACACAGATACGCAGTATTTT.

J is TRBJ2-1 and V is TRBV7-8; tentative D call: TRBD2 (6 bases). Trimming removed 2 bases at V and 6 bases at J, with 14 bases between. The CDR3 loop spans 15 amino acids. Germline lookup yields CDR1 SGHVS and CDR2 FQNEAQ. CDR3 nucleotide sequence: TGTGCCAGCAGCTTAACTATGGGGGGTATCAATGAGCAGTTCTTC. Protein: CASSLTMGGINEQFF.

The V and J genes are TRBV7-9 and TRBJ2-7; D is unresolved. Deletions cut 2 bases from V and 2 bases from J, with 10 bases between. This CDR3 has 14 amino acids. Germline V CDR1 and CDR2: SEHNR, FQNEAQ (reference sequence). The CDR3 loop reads CASSLTPAPYEQYF. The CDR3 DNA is TGTGCCAGCAGCTTAACTCCGGCTCCCTACGAGCAGTACTTC. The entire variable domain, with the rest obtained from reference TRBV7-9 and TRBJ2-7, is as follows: DTGVSQNPRHKITKRGQNVTFRCDPISEHNRLYWYRQTLGQGPEFLTYFQNEAQLEKSRLLSDRFSAERPKGSFSTLEIQRTEQGDSAMYLCASSLTPAPYEQYFGPGTRLTVT.

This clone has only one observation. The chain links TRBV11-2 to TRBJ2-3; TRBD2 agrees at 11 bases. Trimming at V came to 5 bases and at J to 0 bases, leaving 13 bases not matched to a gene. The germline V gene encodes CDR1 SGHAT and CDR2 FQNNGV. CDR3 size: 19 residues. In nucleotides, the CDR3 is TGTGCCAGCAGCCTGACCGGGACTAGCGGAGTTACTAGCACAGATACGCAGTATTTT. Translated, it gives CASSLTGTSGVTSTDTQYF.

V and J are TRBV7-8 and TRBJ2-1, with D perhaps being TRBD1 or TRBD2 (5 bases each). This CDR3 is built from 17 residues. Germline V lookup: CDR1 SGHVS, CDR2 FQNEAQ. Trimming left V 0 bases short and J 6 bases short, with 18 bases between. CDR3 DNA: TGTGCCAGCAGCTTAGCCGTCGGGACCCCGGATCTCAATGAGCAGTTCTTC. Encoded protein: CASSLAVGTPDLNEQFF.

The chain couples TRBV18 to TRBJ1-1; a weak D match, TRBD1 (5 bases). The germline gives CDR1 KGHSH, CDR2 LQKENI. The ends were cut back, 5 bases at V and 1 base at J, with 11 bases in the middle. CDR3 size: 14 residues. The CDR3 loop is CASSSGGWNTEAFF. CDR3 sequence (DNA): TGTGCCAGCTCATCCGGGGGTTGGAACACTGAAGCTTTCTTT.

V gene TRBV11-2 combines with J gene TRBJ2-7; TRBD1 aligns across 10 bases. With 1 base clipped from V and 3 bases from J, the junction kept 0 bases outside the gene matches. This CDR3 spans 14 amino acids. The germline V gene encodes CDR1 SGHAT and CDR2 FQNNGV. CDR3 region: CASSLGTGGYEQYF. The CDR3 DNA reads TGTGCCAGCAGCTTAGGGACAGGGGGCTACGAGCAGTACTTC.

The CDR3 region has the DNA TGTGCCAGCAGCCAAGGGGGGGAGCAGTACTTC. Protein sequence: CASSQGGEQYF. This rearrangement joins TRBV5-4 to TRBJ2-7; D assignment may be TRBD1 or TRBD2 (6 bases each). Germline-derived CDR1 and CDR2 are SGHNT and YYREEE (reference sequence). Trimming took 4 bases from V and 7 from J, leaving 9 bases between them. This CDR3 has 11 amino acids.

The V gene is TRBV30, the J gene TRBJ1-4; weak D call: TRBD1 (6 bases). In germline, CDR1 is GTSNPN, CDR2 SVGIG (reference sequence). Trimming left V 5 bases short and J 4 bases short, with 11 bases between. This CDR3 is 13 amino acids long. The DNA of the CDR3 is TGTGCCTGGCGAACAGGGTTTAATGAAAAACTGTTTTTT. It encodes CAWRTGFNEKLFF.

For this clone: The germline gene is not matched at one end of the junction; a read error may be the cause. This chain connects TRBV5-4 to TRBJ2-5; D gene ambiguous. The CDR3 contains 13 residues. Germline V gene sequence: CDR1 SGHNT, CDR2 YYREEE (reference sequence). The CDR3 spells CATSTDSQETQYF. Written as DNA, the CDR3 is TGTGCCACCAGCACAGACTCTCAAGAGACCCAGTACTTC.

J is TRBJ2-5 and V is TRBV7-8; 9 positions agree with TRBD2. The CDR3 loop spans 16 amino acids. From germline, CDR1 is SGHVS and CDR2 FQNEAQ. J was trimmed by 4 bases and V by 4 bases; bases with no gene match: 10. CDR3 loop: CASSWRPRLAVETQYF. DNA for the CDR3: TGTGCCAGCAGCTGGAGACCCAGACTAGCGGTAGAGACCCAGTACTTC.

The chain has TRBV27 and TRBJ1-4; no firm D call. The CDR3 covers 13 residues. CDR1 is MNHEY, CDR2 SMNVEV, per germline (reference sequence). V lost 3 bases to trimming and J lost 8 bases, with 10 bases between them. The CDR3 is CASSLGRWEKLFF. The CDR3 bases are TGTGCCAGCAGTTTGGGGAGGTGGGAAAAACTGTTTTTT.

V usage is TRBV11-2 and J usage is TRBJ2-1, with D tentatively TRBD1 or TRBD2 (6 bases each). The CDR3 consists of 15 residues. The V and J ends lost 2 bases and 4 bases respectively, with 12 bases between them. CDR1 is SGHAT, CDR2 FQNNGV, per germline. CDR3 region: CASSLSWGAYNEQFF. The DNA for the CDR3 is TGTGCCAGCAGCTTATCCTGGGGGGCATACAATGAGCAGTTCTTC.

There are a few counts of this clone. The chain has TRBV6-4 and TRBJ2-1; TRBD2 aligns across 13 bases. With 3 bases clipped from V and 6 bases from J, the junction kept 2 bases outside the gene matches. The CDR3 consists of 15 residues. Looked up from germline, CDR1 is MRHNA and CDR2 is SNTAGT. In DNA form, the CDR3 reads TGTGCCAGCAGTGAACTAGCGGGGGGGCTCAATGAGCAGTTCTTC. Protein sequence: CASSELAGGLNEQFF.

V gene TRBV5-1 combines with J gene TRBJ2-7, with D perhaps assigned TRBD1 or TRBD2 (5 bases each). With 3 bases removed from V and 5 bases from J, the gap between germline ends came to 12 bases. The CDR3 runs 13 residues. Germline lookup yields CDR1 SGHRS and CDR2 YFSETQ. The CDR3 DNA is TGCGCCAGCAGCTCACGGGACGGCCACGAGCAGTACTTC. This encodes CASSSRDGHEQYF. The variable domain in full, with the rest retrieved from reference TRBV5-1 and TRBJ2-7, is KAGVTQTPRYLIKTRGQQVTLSCSPISGHRSVSWYQQTPGQGLQFLFEYFSETQRNKGNFPGRFSGRQFSNSRSEMNVSTLELGDSALYLCASSSRDGHEQYFGPGTRLTVT.

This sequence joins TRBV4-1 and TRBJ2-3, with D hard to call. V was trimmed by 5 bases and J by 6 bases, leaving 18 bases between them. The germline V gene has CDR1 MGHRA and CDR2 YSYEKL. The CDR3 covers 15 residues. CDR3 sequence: CASSFEPSIWDTQYF. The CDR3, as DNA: TGCGCCAGCAGCTTTGAGCCCAGTATCTGGGATACGCAGTATTTT.

The CDR3 region has the DNA TGCAGCGTTGATGGGGCGGGGGCTGCTGAGACCCAGTACTTC. Its protein product is CSVDGAGAAETQYF. This chain links TRBV29-1 with TRBJ2-5; D possibly corresponds to TRBD2 (7 bases). Trimming cost V 3 bases and J 5 bases, with 16 bases left between them. Germline CDR1 is SQVTM and CDR2 is ANQGSEA. The CDR3 is 14 residues long.

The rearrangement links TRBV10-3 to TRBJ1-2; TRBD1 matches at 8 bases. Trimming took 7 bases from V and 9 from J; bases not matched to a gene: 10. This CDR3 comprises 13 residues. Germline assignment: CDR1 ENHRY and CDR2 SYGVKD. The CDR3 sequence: CAIMNPGGTSYTF. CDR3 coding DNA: TGTGCCATCATGAATCCAGGGGGCACAAGCTACACCTTC.

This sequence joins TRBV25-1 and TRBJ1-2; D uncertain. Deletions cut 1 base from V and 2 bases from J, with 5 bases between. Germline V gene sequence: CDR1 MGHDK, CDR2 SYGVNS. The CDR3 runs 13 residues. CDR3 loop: CASSELTNYGYTF. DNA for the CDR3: TGTGCCAGCAGTGAATTGACCAACTATGGCTACACCTTC.

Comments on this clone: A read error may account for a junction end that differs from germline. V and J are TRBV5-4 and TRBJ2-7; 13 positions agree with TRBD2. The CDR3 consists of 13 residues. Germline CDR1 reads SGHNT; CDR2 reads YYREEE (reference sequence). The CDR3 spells CASSDTSGGASNF. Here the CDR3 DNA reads TGTGCCAGCAGCGACACTAGCGGGGGGGCCTCAAACTTC.

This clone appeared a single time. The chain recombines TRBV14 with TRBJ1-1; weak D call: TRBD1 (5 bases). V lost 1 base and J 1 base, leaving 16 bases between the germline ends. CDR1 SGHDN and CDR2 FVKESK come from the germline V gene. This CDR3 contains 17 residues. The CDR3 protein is CASSQVPAGPTNTEAFF. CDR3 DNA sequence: TGTGCCAGCAGCCAAGTCCCGGCGGGACCCACGAACACTGAAGCTTTCTTT.

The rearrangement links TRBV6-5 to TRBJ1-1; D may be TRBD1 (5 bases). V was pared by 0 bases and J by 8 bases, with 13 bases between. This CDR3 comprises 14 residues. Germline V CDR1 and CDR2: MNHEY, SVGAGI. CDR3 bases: TGTGCCAGCAGTTACTCGGGGACGGCGGGGGAAGCTTTCTTT. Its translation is CASSYSGTAGEAFF.